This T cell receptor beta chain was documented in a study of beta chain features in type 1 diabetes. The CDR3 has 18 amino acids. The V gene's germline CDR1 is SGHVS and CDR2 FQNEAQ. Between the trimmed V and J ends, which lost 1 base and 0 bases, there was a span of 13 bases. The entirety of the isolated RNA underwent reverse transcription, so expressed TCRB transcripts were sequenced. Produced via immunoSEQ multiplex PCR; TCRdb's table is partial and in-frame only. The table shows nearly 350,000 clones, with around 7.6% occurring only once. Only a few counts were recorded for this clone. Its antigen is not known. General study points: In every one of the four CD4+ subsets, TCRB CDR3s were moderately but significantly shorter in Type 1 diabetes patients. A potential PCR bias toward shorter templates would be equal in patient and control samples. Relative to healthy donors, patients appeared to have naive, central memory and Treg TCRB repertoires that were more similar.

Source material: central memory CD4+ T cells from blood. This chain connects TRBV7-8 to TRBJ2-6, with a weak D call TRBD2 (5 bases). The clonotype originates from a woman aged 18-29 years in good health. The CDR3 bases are TGTGCCAGCAGCTTAGTCGCTAGCAGTGTCTCTGGGGCCAACGTCCTGACTTTC. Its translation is CASSLVASSVSGANVLTF. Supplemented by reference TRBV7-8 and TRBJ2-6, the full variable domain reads GAGVSQSPRYKVAKRGQDVALRCDPISGHVSLFWYQQALGQGPEFLTYFQNEAQLDKSGLPSDRFFAERPEGSVSTLKIQRTQQEDSAVYLCASSLVASSVSGANVLTFGAGSRLTVL.